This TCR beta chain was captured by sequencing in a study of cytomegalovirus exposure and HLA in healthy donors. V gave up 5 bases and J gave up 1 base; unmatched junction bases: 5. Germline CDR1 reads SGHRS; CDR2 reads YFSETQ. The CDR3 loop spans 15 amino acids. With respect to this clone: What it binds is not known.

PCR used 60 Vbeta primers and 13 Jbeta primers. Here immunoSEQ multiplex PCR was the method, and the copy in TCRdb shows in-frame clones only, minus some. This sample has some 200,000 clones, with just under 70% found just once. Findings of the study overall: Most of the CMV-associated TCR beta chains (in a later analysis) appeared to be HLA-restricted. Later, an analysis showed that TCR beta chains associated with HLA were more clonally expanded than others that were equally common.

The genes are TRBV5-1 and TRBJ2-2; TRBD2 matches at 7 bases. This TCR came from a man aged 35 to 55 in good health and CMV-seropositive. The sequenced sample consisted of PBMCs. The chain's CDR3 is CASSPSGLNTGELFF. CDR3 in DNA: TGCGCCAGCAGTCCTAGCGGATTGAACACCGGGGAGCTGTTTTTT.